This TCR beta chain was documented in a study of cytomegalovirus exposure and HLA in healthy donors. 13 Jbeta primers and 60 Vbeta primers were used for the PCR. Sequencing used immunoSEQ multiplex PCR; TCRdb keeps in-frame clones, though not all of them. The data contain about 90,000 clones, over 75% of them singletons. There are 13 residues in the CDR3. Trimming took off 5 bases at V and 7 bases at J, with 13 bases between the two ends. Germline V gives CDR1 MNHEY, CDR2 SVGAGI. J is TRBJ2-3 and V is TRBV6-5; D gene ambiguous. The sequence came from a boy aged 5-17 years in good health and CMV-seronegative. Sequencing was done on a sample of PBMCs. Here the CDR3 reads CASSPRSVHTQYF. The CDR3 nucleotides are TGTGCCAGCAGTCCCCGTTCCGTCCATACGCAGTATTTT.